This T cell receptor beta chain was found in a study of blood T cell repertoires in COVID-19. Study in general: From T cells, B-cell-depleted T cells, or PBMCs came the material, which was cDNA or gDNA.

Seattle patients were enrolled during active infection and followed longitudinally. The V end was cut by 5 bases, the J end by 7 bases, with 17 bases between. Germline V CDR1 and CDR2: SGHTA, FQGTGA. The CDR3 runs to 14 residues. Generated by immunoSEQ multiplex PCR, the TCRdb table keeps only in-frame clones and is missing some. The sample lists about 390,000 clones, about 89% occurring once. V is TRBV7-3 and J is TRBJ2-5; D perhaps matches TRBD2 (6 bases). Sequencing input: peripheral blood. The sequence was collected from an older woman with COVID-19, enrolled during active disease. The CDR3 region is CASSPGDSGLTQYF. CDR3 nucleotides: TGTGCCAGCAGCCCCGGGGACTCAGGGCTGACCCAGTACTTC.